This is a list of T cell receptor beta chains from one sample in a study of blood T cell repertoires in COVID-19. Sequencing used immunoSEQ multiplex PCR; TCRdb keeps in-frame clones, though not all of them. The repertoire holds more than 150,000 clones, about 83% seen once, with 10% to 15% in the top ten. The sequenced material came from peripheral blood. Every receptor here comes from a man aged 65 to 79 who had recovered from COVID-19. Each CDR3 is given with its conserved first and last residue. Each record gives: V gene, CDR3 length, D gene, J gene, clone size, CDR3 DNA, CDR3 protein. A D gene is named only where the DNA matches it firmly. Clone size appears in some rows only: once, few, many, or a class for an expanded clone.

>TRBV7-8|14|.|TRBJ1-3|.
TGTGCCAGCAGCTTCACGACAGGTGGAAACACCATATATTTT
CASSFTTGGNTIYF
>TRBV4-3|14|.|TRBJ1-2|.
TGCGCCAGCAGCCCCGGAGGGGGGGCTGACGGCTACACCTTC
CASSPGGGADGYTF
>TRBV27|16|TRBD2|TRBJ2-2|.
TGTGCCAGCAGTTTAACTAGCGGGAGGAACACCGGGGAGCTGTTTTTT
CASSLTSGRNTGELFF
>TRBV24-1|15|TRBD2|TRBJ2-1|.
TGTGCCACCAGTGAATTCGCCGGGACTAGTATCGAGCAGTTCTTC
CATSEFAGTSIEQFF
>TRBV7-9|12|.|TRBJ2-4|medium-sized
TGTGCCAGCAGTTTCGCCGTAGACATTCAGTACTTC
CASSFAVDIQYF
>TRBV7-2|13|.|TRBJ2-7|few
TGTGCCAGCAGCCAGGGGCCTTTGGGAGAGCAGTACTTC
CASSQGPLGEQYF
>TRBV24-1|15|TRBD2|TRBJ2-1|.
TGTGCCACCAGTGACGGGACTAGCGGGAGTGTTGAGCAGTTCTTC
CATSDGTSGSVEQFF
>TRBV11-2|15|TRBD2|TRBJ2-1|.
TGTGCCAGCAGCTTAGGGGAGGGCAACTACAATGAGCAGTTCTTC
CASSLGEGNYNEQFF
>TRBV19|13|TRBD1|TRBJ2-7|.
TGTGCCACTTCGACAGGGCCTGCCTACGAGCAGTACTTC
CATSTGPAYEQYF
>TRBV2|15|.|TRBJ1-2|few
TGTGCCAGCAAATTGGAATCGGACAGCCACTATGGCTACACCTTC
CASKLESDSHYGYTF
>TRBV11-3|12|.|TRBJ2-2|.
TGTGCCAGCAGCCCGGACTCAGGGGAGCTGTTTTTT
CASSPDSGELFF
>TRBV3-1/TRBV3-2|15|.|TRBJ1-2|.
TGTGCCAGCAGCCAAGATCGACACTTTAACTATGGCTACACCTTC
CASSQDRHFNYGYTF
>TRBV9|13|.|TRBJ2-1|.
TGTGCCAGCAGCGGGCTAGCGAGGAATGAGCAGTTCTTC
CASSGLARNEQFF
>TRBV7-6|15|TRBD1|TRBJ1-2|once
TGTGCCAGCAGCCCCCGACAGGGCCCTAACTCTGGCTACACCTTC
CASSPRQGPNSGYTF
>TRBV7-9|15|.|TRBJ1-6|.
TGTGCCAGCAGCTTAACCAGGGGAGGGAGTTCACCCCTCCACTTT
CASSLTRGGSSPLHF
>TRBV20-1|15|.|TRBJ1-5|.
TGCAGTGCTAGTTCGCCAGTTTATAGCAATCAGCCCCAGCATTTT
CSASSPVYSNQPQHF
>TRBV7-6|14|TRBD2|TRBJ2-7|.
TGTGCCAGCAGCCTTAGCGGGAGCTCTTACGAGCAGTACTTC
CASSLSGSSYEQYF
>TRBV19|13|.|TRBJ1-5|.
TGTGCCAGTAGCCTAATAAGCAATCAGCCCCAGCATTTT
CASSLISNQPQHF
>TRBV28|14|TRBD1|TRBJ1-1|once
TGTGCCAGCAGCTCAGGGGGCGGGGAGGCTGAAGCTTTCTTT
CASSSGGGEAEAFF
>TRBV6-2/TRBV6-3|13|.|TRBJ2-3|once
TGTGCCAGCAGTTACTCTAGCGCAGATACGCAGTATTTT
CASSYSSADTQYF
>TRBV10-3|13|TRBD1|TRBJ2-2|.
TGTGCCACAGGGGGAGTGCACACCGGGGAGCTGTTTTTT
CATGGVHTGELFF
>TRBV5-6|14|.|TRBJ2-7|.
TGTGCCAGCAACCGAGCGGGTGGGACCTACGAGCAGTACTTC
CASNRAGGTYEQYF
>TRBV10-3|13|.|TRBJ1-1|.
TGTGCCATCGGAACGGGGATGAACACTGAAGCTTTCTTT
CAIGTGMNTEAFF
>TRBV19|14|TRBD2|TRBJ2-7|few
TGTGCCAGTAGTATTAGCGGGAGTGGATACGAGCAGTACTTC
CASSISGSGYEQYF
>TRBV5-8|14|.|TRBJ2-7|.
TGTGCCAGCAGCCCCATGTGGGGCTCAGACGAGCAGTACTTC
CASSPMWGSDEQYF
>TRBV29-1|14|TRBD2|TRBJ2-3|few
TGCAGCGTTGCCCCTAGCGGGATCACAGATACGCAGTATTTT
CSVAPSGITDTQYF
>TRBV6-5|15|TRBD1|TRBJ1-2|.
TGTGCCAGCAGTCACGCCGGGACAGCGAACTATGGCTACACCTTC
CASSHAGTANYGYTF
>TRBV6-5|15|TRBD1|TRBJ1-6|.
TGTGCCAGCAGGGGACAGTCCTTTTCCAATTCACCCCTCCACTTT
CASRGQSFSNSPLHF